This T cell receptor (beta chain) was documented in a study of T cell repertoires in cytomegalovirus infection. Broader study findings: Dominating the ex vivo response were HLA-C-restricted CMV-specific TCR beta clonotypes. Cumulative frequency (of public TCR beta family members) identified carriers of CMV plus the relevant HLA.

Between the trimmed V and J ends, which lost 1 base and 4 bases, there was a span of 11 bases. The CDR3 loop spans 15 amino acids. Looked up from germline, CDR1 is SGHVS and CDR2 is FNYEAQ. MiXCR was run by TCRdb on the reads, yielding one entry per CDR3 protein. The sample lists hundreds of thousands of distinct CDR3 sequences; about 33% were seen once. As concerns this clonotype: As yet, its antigen is unknown.

V and J are TRBV7-6 and TRBJ1-5, with D tentatively TRBD1 (5 bases). This specimen was cultured PBMCs, taken from culture after CMV antigen stimulation. The clonotype comes from a human donor in good health (CMV status not recorded). Some clones in this sample may be carry-over from other donors' samples. The CDR3 is CASSLVGRENQPQHF. As DNA, the CDR3 is TGTGCCAGCAGCTTAGTGGGCAGGGAGAATCAGCCCCAGCATTTT.